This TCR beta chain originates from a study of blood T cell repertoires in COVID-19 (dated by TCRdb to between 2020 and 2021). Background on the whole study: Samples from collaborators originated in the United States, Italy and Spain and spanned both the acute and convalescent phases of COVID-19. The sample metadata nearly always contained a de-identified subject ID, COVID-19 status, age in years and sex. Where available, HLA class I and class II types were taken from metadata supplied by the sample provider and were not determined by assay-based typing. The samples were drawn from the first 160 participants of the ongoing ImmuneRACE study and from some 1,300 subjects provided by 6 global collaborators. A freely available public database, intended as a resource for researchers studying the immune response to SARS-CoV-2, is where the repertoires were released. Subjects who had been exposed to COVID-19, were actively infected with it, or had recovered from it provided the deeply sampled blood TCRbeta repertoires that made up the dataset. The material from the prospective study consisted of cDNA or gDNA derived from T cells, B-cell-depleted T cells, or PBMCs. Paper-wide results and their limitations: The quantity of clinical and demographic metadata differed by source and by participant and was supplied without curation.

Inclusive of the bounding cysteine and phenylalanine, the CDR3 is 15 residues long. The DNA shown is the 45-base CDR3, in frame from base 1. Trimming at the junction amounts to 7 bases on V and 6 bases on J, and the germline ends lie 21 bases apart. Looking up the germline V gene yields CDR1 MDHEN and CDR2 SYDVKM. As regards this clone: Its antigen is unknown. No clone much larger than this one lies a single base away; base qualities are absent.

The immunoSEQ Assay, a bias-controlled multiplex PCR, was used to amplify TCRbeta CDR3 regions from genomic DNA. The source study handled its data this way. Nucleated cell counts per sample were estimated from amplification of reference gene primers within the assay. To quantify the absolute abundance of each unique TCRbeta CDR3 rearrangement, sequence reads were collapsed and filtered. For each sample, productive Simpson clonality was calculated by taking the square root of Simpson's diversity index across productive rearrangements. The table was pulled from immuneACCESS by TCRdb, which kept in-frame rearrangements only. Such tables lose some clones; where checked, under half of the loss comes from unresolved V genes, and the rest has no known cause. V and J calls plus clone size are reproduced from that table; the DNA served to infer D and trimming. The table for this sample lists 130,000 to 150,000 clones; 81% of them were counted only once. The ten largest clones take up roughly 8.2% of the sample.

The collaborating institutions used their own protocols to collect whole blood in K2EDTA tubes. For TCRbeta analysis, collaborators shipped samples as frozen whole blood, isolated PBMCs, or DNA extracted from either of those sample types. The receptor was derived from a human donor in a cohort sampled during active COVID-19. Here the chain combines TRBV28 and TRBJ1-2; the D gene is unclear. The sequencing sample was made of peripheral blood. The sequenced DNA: TGTGCCAGCAACACACCCGGCCTGACAACGAATGGCTACACCTTC. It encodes CASNTPGLTTNGYTF.